The next 13 T cell receptor beta chains were all read from a single sample in a study of CD8+ T cells in alopecia areata. Treatment in this sample: oral pan-JAK inhibitor, 5-10 mg twice daily. cDNA prepared by RNA extraction and subsequent reverse transcription served as the template for sequencing. TCRdb's table, derived via immunoSEQ multiplex PCR, lists solely in-frame clones and lacks some. The sample consists of roughly 200,000 clones, approximately 56% of them appearing once. The sequencing here drew on CD4+ T cells sorted from blood, taken at week 4, from a patient treated with tofacitinib. The receptor source for this set is a human donor with alopecia areata.

This sequence joins TRBV28 and TRBJ2-5; 8 nucleotides agree with TRBD2. The CDR3 sequence is 14 residues long. Germline V gene data show CDR1 as MDHEN and CDR2 as SYDVKM. After removal of 6 bases from V and 3 bases from J, the junction contained 6 bases not matched to a gene. DNA of the CDR3: TGTGCCAGCAGCCCAGCGGGGGTGGAAGAGACCCAGTACTTC. Translated: CASSPAGVEETQYF.

In nucleotides, the CDR3 is TGTGCCTGGACTAGCCTACAAGAGACCCAGTACTTC. It translates to CAWTSLQETQYF. V is TRBV30 and J is TRBJ2-5; TRBD2 might be the D (5 bases). CDR3 length equals 12 residues. Trimming took 4 bases from V and 2 from J, leaving 8 bases between them. CDR1 is GTSNPN, CDR2 SVGIG, per germline (reference sequence).

The rearrangement joins TRBV29-1 to TRBJ2-7; the match to TRBD2 covers 8 bases. This CDR3 region has 14 residues. J was trimmed by 2 bases and V by 3 bases; bases with no gene match: 6. The V gene's germline CDR1 is SQVTM and CDR2 ANQGSEA. The DNA for the CDR3 is TGCAGCGTTGATAAAGCGGGGGCCGCCTACGAGCAGTACTTC. Protein sequence: CSVDKAGAAYEQYF.

This chain uses TRBV27 with TRBJ2-1; possible D gene TRBD2, 6 bases. The CDR3 is 14 amino acids. CDR1 and CDR2 (germline): MNHEY, SMNVEV (reference sequence). V lost 3 bases to trimming and J lost 4 bases, with 10 bases between them. In nucleotides, the CDR3 is TGTGCCAGCAGTTTGGGGACTTATTACAATGAGCAGTTCTTC. Encoded protein: CASSLGTYYNEQFF.

The chain employs TRBV6-5 and TRBJ1-2; 9 nucleotides match TRBD1. Germline assignment: CDR1 MNHEY and CDR2 SVGAGI. CDR3 length: 13 residues. The V segment lost 6 bases and the J segment 4 bases; nucleotides outside the gene matches: 3. The CDR3 sequence is CASRDRGFYGYTF. The CDR3 DNA sequence: TGTGCCAGCAGGGACAGGGGCTTCTATGGCTACACCTTC.

V is TRBV5-1 and J is TRBJ2-7; the D is unclear. The V gene lost 5 bases and the J gene lost 2 bases, with 20 bases spanning the gap. Germline V gene lookup returns CDR1 SGHRS and CDR2 YFSETQ. CDR3 length: 16 residues. CDR3 nucleotides: TGCGCCAGCAGGATGGGAACGGTGGGTGCGCCCTACGAGCAGTACTTC. It yields the protein CASRMGTVGAPYEQYF.

This chain uses TRBV5-6 with TRBJ2-5; 7 positions match TRBD1. The germline gives CDR1 SGHDT, CDR2 YYEEEE. CDR3 length: 11 residues. V was clipped by 4 bases and J by 14 bases; unmatched bases: 8. CDR3 in amino acids: CASSLDRVTYF. The CDR3, as DNA: TGTGCCAGCAGCCTAGACAGGGTAACCTACTTC.

The gene calls are TRBV30 and TRBJ1-1; TRBD1 might be the D (5 bases). The CDR3 extends over 13 amino acids. V was shortened by 3 bases and J by 8 bases, with 16 bases between the two germline ends. Germline CDR1 reads GTSNPN; CDR2 reads SVGIG (reference sequence). DNA of the CDR3: TGTGCCTGGAGCCTCCGGGACGGCCGAGAAGCTTTCTTT. It codes for CAWSLRDGREAFF.

V is TRBV6-5 and J is TRBJ2-5, with TRBD1 matching 7 bases. In germline, CDR1 is MNHEY, CDR2 SVGAGI. Trimming took 2 bases from V and 3 from J; bases not matched to a gene: 3. The CDR3 length is 14 residues. The CDR3 nucleotides are TGTGCCAGCAGTTACCAGGGACAGAAAGAGACCCAGTACTTC. Translated: CASSYQGQKETQYF.

The chain uses TRBV7-3 and TRBJ1-6; TRBD1 might be the D (5 bases). Trimming stripped 5 bases from V and 7 bases from J, with 15 bases between. Germline V gene sequence: CDR1 SGHTA, CDR2 FQGTGA. This CDR3 has 15 residues. CDR3 coding DNA: TGTGCCAGCAGCGCGGGACCATTTGGGAATTCACCCCTCCACTTT. This translates into CASSAGPFGNSPLHF.

The chain couples TRBV7-9 to TRBJ2-2; D is unresolved. Trimming removed 2 bases at V and 4 bases at J, with 8 bases between. This CDR3 comprises 14 residues. Per the germline V gene, CDR1 is SEHNR and CDR2 is FQNEAQ (reference sequence). The CDR3: CASSLPTSTGELFF. CDR3 DNA: TGTGCCAGCAGCTTACCTACCAGCACCGGGGAGCTGTTTTTT.

V usage is TRBV30 and J usage is TRBJ2-2; the D is unclear. The ends were cut back, 4 bases at V and 5 bases at J, with 8 bases in the middle. Germline V CDR1 and CDR2: GTSNPN, SVGIG (reference sequence). The CDR3 is 12 amino acids. For the CDR3, the DNA is TGTGCCTGGAAGTACGGTACCGGGGAGCTGTTTTTT. Translated: CAWKYGTGELFF.

This chain connects TRBV29-1 to TRBJ2-7; maybe TRBD2 (5 bases). This CDR3 has 11 residues. Between the trimmed V and J ends, which lost 7 bases and 6 bases, there was a span of 13 bases. CDR1 and CDR2 (germline): SQVTM, ANQGSEA. CDR3 in amino acids: CSALTRIEQYF. CDR3 sequence (DNA): TGCAGCGCGCTAACTAGAATCGAGCAGTACTTC.